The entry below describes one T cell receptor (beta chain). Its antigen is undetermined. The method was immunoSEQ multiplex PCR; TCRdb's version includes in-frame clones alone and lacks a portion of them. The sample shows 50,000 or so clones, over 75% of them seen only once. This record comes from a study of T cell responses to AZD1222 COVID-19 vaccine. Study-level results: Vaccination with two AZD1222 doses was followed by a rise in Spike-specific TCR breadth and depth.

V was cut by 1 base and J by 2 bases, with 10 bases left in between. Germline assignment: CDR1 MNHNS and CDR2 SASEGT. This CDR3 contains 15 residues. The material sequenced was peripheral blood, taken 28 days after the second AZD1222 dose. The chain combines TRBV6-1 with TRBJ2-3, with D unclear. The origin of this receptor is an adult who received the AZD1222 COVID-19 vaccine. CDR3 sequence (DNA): TGTGCCAGCAGTGAAGAGGGCAGCAACACAGATACGCAGTATTTT. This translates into CASSEEGSNTDTQYF.